This T cell receptor (beta chain) was recovered during a study of molecular identifiers for immune sequencing clone quantification. Study-wide results and caveats: In CMV-specific effectors, clones above 20 copies held over 99% of molecules; naive, under 1%.

V was pared by 2 bases and J by 5 bases, with 10 bases of the junction left unmatched. This CDR3 region has 16 residues. The germline V gene has CDR1 MNHEY and CDR2 SMNVEV (reference sequence). TCRdb redid the calling of the PCR reads with MiXCR, one entry per CDR3 protein. The repertoire has about 640,000 distinct CDR3 sequences, less than 20% of them found once; the top ten carry roughly 0.85%. This clonotype was counted only a few times. Antigen: not known. CD8+CD4-CCR7+CD45RA+ cells were sorted as naive CD8 T cells. The sample taken for sequencing was naive CD8+ T cells from blood, with Jurkat cell RNA spiked in. Noted subset: FACS-sorted CD8+CD4-CCR7+CD45RA+ naive T cells. The receptor comes from a human donor in good health. Some libraries in this study had Jurkat cell RNA spiked in. The chain has TRBV27 and TRBJ2-7; 9 positions agree with TRBD2. The CDR3 DNA reads TGTGCCAGCAGTTTAGGTGGTAGCGGGAGCCAAAACGAGCAGTACTTC. Translation: CASSLGGSGSQNEQYF.